The present entry profiles one T cell receptor beta chain with its context. Its antigen is not identified. Using immunoSEQ multiplex PCR, the repertoire was profiled, and TCRdb retains in-frame clones only, with some absent. This sample has 60,000 or so clones, with 84% found just once. The CDR3 is 15 amino acids. The germline V gene has CDR1 GTSNPN and CDR2 SVGIG (reference sequence). Trimming took off 4 bases at V and 1 base at J, with 16 bases between the two ends. This entry is derived from a study of OX40 agonist ivuxolimab in advanced cancers. The overall study: Patients were treated with ivuxolimab, an agonistic anti-OX40 (CD134) antibody.

General observations from the study: Antigen specificity was not determined for the expanded peripheral T cells. Some patients without response likewise showed low normalized clonal expansion.

The clonotype comes from an adult with an advanced solid tumor such as melanoma, head and neck, liver or kidney cancer. The sample consisted of CD4+ or CD8+ T cells sorted from blood, taken in a trial of the OX40 agonist ivuxolimab. V gene TRBV30 combines with J gene TRBJ1-1, with D perhaps TRBD1 (6 bases). The CDR3 reads CAWTKGGGRNTEAFF. In nucleotides, the CDR3 is TGTGCCTGGACCAAAGGGGGGGGGAGGAACACTGAAGCTTTCTTT.